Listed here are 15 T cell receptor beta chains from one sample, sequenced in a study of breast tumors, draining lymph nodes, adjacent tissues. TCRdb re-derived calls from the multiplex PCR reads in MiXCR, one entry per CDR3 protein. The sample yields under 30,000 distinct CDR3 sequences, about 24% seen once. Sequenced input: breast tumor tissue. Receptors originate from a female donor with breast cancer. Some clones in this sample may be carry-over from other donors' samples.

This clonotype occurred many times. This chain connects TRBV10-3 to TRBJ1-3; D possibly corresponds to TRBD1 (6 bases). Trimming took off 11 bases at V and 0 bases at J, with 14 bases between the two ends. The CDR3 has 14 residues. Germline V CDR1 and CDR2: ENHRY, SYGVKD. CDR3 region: CAALRQDSGNTIYF. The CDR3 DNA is TGTGCCGCGCTTCGACAGGACTCTGGAAACACCATATATTTT.

The CDR3 reads CASSFSPLAGFGQETQYF. Written as DNA, the CDR3 is TGTGCCAGCAGTTTCTCCCCACTCGCAGGGTTTGGACAAGAGACCCAGTACTTC. The chain joins TRBV28 to TRBJ2-5, with a weak D call TRBD1 (5 bases). This CDR3 has 18 amino acids. V gave up 3 bases and J gave up 2 bases, with 22 bases separating them. From germline, CDR1 is MDHEN and CDR2 SYDVKM.

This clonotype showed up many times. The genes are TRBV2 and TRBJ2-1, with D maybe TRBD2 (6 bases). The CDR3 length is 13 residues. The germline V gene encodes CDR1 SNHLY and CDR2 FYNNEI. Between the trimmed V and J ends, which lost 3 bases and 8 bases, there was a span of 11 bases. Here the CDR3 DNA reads TGTGCCAGCAGTGATTCCCGGGAGCATGAGCAGTTCTTC. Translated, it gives CASSDSREHEQFF.

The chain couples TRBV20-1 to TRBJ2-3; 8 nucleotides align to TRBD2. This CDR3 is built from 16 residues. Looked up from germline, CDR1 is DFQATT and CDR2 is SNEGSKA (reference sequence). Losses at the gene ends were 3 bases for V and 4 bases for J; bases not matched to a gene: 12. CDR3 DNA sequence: TGCAGTGCTAGTGTTCTCGCGGGAGGCGTGGCAGATACGCAGTATTTT. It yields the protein CSASVLAGGVADTQYF.

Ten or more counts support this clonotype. In nucleotides, the CDR3 is TGTGCCAGCGGGGGGACTAGCACAGATACGCAGTATTTT. Translating gives CASGGTSTDTQYF. The chain employs TRBV28 and TRBJ2-3, with a possible D match to TRBD2 (6 bases). CDR3 length: 13 amino acids. V was clipped by 8 bases and J by 0 bases, with 9 bases between them. Germline V CDR1 and CDR2: MDHEN, SYDVKM.

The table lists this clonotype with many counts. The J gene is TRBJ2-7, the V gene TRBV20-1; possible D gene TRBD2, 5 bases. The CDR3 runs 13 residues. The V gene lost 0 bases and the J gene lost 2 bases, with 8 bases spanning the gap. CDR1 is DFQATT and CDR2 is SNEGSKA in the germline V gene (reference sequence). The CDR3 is CSARETIAYEQYF. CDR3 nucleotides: TGCAGTGCTAGAGAGACTATCGCCTACGAGCAGTACTTC.

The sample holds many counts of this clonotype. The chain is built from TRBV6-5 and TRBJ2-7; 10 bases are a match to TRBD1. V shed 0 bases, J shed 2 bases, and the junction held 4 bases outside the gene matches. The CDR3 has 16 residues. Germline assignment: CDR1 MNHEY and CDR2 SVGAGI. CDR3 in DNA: TGTGCCAGCAGTTACTCAGGGACAGGGGCCCCCTACGAGCAGTACTTC. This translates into CASSYSGTGAPYEQYF.

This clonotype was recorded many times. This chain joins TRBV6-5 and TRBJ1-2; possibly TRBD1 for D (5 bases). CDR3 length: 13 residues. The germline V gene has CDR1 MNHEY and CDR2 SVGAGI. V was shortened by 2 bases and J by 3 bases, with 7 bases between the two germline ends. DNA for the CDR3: TGTGCCAGCAGTTACGGGACTTACTATGGCTACACCTTC. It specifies CASSYGTYYGYTF.

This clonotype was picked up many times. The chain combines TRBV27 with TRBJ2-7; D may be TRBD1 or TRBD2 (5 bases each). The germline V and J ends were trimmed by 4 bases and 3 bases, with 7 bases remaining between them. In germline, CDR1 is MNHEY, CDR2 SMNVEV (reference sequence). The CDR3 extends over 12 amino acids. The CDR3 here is CASSWDGYEQYF. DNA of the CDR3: TGTGCCAGCAGTTGGGACGGCTACGAGCAGTACTTC.

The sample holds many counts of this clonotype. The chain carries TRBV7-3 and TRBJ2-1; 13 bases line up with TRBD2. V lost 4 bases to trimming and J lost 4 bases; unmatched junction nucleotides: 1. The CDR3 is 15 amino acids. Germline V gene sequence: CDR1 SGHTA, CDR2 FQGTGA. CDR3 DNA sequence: TGTGCCAGCAGCTCGGGACTAGCGGGATACAATGAGCAGTTCTTC. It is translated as CASSSGLAGYNEQFF.

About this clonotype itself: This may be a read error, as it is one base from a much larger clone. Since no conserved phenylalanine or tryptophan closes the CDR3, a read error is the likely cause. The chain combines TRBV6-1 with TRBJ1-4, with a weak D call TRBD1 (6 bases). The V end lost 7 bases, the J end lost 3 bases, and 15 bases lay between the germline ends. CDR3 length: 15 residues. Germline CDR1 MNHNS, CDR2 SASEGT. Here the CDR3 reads CASNAGNRANEKLFS. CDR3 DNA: TGTGCCAGCAATGCGGGTAACAGGGCTAATGAAAAACTGTTTTCT.

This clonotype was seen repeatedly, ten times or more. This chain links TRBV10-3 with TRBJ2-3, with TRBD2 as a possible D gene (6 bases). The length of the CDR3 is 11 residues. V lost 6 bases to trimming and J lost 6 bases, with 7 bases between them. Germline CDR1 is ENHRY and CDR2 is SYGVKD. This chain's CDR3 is CAISREDTQYF. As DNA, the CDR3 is TGTGCCATCAGCCGGGAGGATACGCAGTATTTT.

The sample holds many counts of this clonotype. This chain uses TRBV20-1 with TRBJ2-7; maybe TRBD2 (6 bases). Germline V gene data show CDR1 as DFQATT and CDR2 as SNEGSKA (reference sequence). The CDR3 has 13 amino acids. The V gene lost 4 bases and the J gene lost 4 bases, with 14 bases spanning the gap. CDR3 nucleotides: TGCAGTGCTATCCGGGACTTATTGTACGAGCAGTACTTC. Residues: CSAIRDLLYEQYF.

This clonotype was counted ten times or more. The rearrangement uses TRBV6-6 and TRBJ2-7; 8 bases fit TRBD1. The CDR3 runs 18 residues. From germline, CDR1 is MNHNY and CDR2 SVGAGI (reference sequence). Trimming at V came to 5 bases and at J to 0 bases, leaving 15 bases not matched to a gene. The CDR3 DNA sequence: TGTGCCAGCAGTAATACAAACGGCGGACAGGGATACTCCTACGAGCAGTACTTC. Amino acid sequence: CASSNTNGGQGYSYEQYF.

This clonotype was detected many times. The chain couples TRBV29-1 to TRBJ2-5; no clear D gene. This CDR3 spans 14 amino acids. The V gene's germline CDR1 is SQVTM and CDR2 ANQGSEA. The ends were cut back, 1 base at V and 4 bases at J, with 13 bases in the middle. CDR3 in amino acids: CSVEGSWGRETQYF. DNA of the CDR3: TGCAGCGTTGAAGGGAGTTGGGGTCGAGAGACCCAGTACTTC.